This T cell receptor (beta chain) was sequenced in a study of shared clonotypes between healthy human individuals. Germline values: CDR1 WSHSY, CDR2 SAAADI. The V end was cut by 7 bases, the J end by 6 bases, with 15 bases between. The CDR3 totals 13 residues. The method was immunoSEQ multiplex PCR; TCRdb's version includes in-frame clones alone and lacks a portion of them. This table holds about 480,000 clones, almost 80% found once. The rearrangement uses TRBV10-2 and TRBJ1-2; no reliable D call. The TCR sequence derives from a woman aged 35 to 49 in good health. Some clones in this sample may be carry-over from other donors' samples. The specimen was PBMCs. CDR3 sequence: CASTDTPFDGYTF. In DNA form, the CDR3 reads TGCGCCAGCACGGATACCCCCTTTGATGGCTACACCTTC.